This note documents a single T cell receptor (beta chain) sequence. Its cognate antigen is unknown. Stated treatment: oral pan-JAK inhibitor, 5-10 mg twice daily. Sorting of PBMCs yielded the CD4+ and CD8+ T cells. The CDR3 consists of 14 residues. V lost 4 bases and J lost 0, with 10 bases in between. Germline-derived CDR1 and CDR2 are GTSNPN and SVGIG (reference sequence). This entry comes from a study of CD8+ T cells in alopecia areata. Study context: For the treated group, dosing was oral tofacitinib at 5 to 10 mg twice daily. Study-level points and caveats: Normal scalp showed lower clonality than lesional scalp, especially alopecia totalis/universalis.

cDNA reverse transcribed from extracted RNA served as the sequencing template. The repertoire was sequenced with immunoSEQ multiplex PCR; TCRdb's copy has only in-frame clones and lacks some. The sample lists about 270,000 clones, 60% occurring once. This TCR was recovered from a human donor with alopecia areata. The genes are TRBV30 and TRBJ2-4; D is unclear. Sequencing was performed on CD4+ T cells sorted from blood, taken around week 53, from a patient treated with tofacitinib. CDR3: CAWTPLLAKNIQYF. The CDR3 region has the DNA TGTGCCTGGACCCCTCTCCTAGCCAAAAACATTCAGTACTTC. The whole variable domain, remainder taken from reference TRBV30 and TRBJ2-4, is SQTIHQWPATLVQPVGSPLSLECTVEGTSNPNLYWYRQAAGRGLQLLFYSVGIGQISSEVPQNLSASRPQDRQFILSSKKLLLSDSGFYLCAWTPLLAKNIQYFGAGTRLSVL.